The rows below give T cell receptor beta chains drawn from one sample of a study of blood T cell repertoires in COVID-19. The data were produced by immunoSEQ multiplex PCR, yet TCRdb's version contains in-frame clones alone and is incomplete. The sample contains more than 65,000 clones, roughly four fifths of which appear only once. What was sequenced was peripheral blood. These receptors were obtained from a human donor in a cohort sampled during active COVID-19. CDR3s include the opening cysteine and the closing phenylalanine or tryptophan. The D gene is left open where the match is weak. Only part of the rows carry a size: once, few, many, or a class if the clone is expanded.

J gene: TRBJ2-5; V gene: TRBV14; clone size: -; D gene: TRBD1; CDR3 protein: CASSSNRQGRRTQYF; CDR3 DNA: TGTGCCAGCAGCTCTAACCGACAGGGGCGTCGGACCCAGTACTTC
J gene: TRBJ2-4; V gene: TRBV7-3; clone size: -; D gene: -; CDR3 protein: CASSLSAGENIQYF; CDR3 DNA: TGTGCCAGCAGCTTAAGTGCAGGGGAAAACATTCAGTACTTC
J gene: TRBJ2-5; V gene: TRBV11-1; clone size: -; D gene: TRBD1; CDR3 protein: CASSLVGAGGKTQYF; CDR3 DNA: TGTGCCAGCAGCTTAGTTGGGGCAGGGGGAAAGACCCAGTACTTC
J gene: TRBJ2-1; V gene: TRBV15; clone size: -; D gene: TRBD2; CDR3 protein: CATSRGTSGGNEQFF; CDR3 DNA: TGTGCCACCAGCAGGGGTACTAGCGGGGGGAATGAGCAGTTCTTC
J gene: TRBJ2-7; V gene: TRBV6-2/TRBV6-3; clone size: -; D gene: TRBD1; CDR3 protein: CASSTKLWTGREEQYF; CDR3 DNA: TGTGCCAGCAGTACAAAACTCTGGACAGGAAGGGAAGAGCAGTACTTC
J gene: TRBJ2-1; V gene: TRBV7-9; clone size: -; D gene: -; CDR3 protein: CASSLQGNEQFF; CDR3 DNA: TGTGCCAGCAGCCTCCAGGGGAATGAGCAGTTCTTC
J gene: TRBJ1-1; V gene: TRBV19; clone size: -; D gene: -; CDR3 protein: CASSRQGLTNTEAFF; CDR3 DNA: TGTGCCAGCTCTCGGCAGGGATTGACGAACACTGAAGCTTTCTTT
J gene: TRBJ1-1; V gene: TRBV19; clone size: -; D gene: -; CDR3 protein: CASSIYRDTEAFF; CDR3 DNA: TGTGCCAGTAGTATTTACCGGGATACGGAAGCTTTCTTT
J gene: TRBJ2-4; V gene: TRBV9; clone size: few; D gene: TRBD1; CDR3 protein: CASSVGTGVKNIQYF; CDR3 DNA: TGTGCCAGCAGCGTAGGGACAGGAGTCAAAAACATTCAGTACTTC
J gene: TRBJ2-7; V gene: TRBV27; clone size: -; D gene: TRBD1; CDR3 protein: CASSLSYRGSSYEQYF; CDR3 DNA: TGTGCCAGCAGTTTATCGTACAGGGGGTCGTCCTACGAGCAGTACTTC
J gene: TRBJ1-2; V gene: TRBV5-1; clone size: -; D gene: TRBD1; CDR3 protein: CASSRGQGAESGGYTF; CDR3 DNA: TGCGCCAGCAGCCGGGGACAGGGGGCCGAGTCTGGTGGCTACACCTTC
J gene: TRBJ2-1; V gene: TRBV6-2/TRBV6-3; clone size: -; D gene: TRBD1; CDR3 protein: CASSHDRGRYNEQFF; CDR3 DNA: TGTGCCAGCAGCCACGACAGGGGGCGGTACAATGAGCAGTTCTTC
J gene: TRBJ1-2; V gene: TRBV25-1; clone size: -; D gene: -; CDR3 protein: CASLNRNHGYTF; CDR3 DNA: TGTGCCAGCTTAAACAGGAACCACGGCTACACCTTC
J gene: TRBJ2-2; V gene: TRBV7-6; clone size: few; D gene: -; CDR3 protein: CASINDRSTGELFF; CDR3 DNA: TGTGCCAGCATCAACGACAGGTCAACCGGGGAGCTGTTTTTT
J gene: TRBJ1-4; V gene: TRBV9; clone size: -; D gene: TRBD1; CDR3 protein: CASGTGRPEKLFF; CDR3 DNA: TGTGCCAGCGGGACAGGGAGACCGGAAAAACTGTTTTTT
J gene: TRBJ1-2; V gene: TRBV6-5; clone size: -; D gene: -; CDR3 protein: CASSYTGNNGYTF; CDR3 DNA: TGTGCCAGCAGTTACACGGGGAATAATGGCTACACCTTC
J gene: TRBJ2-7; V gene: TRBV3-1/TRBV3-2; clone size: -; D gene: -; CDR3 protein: CASSQGGAYEQYF; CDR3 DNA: TGTGCCAGCAGCCAAGGCGGCGCCTACGAGCAGTACTTC
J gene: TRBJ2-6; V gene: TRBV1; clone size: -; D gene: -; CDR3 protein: CTSSQDSRQPVSSGANVLTF; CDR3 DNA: TGCACCAGCAGCCAAGATAGTCGACAGCCTGTTAGCTCTGGGGCCAACGTCCTGACTTTC
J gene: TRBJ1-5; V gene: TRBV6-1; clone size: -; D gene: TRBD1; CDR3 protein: CASSDRTGTNQPQHF; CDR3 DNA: TGTGCCAGCAGTGATAGGACAGGGACCAATCAGCCCCAGCATTTT
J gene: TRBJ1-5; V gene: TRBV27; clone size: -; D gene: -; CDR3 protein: CASSLLAGGGEGNQPQHF; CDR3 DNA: TGTGCCAGCAGCCTCCTGGCTGGGGGGGGCGAGGGCAATCAGCCCCAGCATTTT
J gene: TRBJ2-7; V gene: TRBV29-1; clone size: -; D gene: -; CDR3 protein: CSVDPAGRGEQYF; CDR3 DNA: TGCAGCGTTGACCCCGCAGGGCGGGGCGAGCAGTACTTC
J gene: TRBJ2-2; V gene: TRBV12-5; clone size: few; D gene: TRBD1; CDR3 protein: CASGLGQANTGELFF; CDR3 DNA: TGTGCTAGTGGCCTGGGACAGGCGAACACCGGGGAGCTGTTTTTT
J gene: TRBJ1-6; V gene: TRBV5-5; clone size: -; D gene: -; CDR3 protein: CASSQAASSYNSPLHF; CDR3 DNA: TGTGCCAGCAGTCAGGCCGCGAGCTCCTATAATTCACCCCTCCACTTT
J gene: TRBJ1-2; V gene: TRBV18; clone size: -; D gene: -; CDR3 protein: CASSPPSGFGYGYTF; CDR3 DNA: TGTGCCAGCTCACCACCGTCAGGGTTTGGCTATGGCTACACCTTC
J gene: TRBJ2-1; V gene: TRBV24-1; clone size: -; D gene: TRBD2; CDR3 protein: CATSAGLVEDEQFF; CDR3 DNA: TGTGCCACCAGTGCTGGACTAGTGGAGGATGAGCAGTTCTTC
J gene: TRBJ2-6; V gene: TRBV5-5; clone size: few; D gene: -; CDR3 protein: CASSLSGAGGANVLTF; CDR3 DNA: TGTGCCAGCAGCTTGAGCGGTGCCGGCGGGGCCAACGTCCTGACTTTC
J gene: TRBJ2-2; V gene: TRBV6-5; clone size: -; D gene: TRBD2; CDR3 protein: CASNQRGGPGELFF; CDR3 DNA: TGTGCCAGCAACCAGCGGGGGGGCCCTGGGGAGCTGTTTTTT
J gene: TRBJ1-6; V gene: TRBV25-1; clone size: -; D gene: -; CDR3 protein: CASSETTGYNSPLHF; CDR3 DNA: TGTGCCAGCAGTGAAACGACAGGCTATAATTCACCCCTCCACTTT
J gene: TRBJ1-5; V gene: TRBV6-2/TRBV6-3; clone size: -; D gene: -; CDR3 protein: CASSLGGLSNQPQHF; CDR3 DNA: TGTGCCAGCAGTTTGGGGGGGCTAAGCAATCAGCCCCAGCATTTT
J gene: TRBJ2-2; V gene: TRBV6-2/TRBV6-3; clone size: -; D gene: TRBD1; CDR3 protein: CASSNPGTGGVGNTGELFF; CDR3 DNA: TGTGCCAGCAGTAACCCCGGGACAGGGGGCGTGGGGAACACCGGGGAGCTGTTTTTT
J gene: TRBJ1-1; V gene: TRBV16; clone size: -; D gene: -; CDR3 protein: CASSLLSGNTEAFF; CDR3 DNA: TGTGCCAGCAGCCTACTGTCAGGGAACACTGAAGCTTTCTTT
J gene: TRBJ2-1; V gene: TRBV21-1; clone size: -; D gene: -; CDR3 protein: CASSKGPSGAGCEQFF; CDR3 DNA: TGTGCCAGCAGCAAAGGTCCTAGCGGGGCGGGATGTGAGCAGTTCTTC
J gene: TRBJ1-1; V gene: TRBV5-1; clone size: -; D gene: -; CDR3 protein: CASSLAGAAAEAFF; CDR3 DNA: TGCGCCAGCAGCTTGGCAGGGGCGGCTGCTGAAGCTTTCTTT
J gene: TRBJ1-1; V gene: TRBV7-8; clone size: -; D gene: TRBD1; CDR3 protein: CASSRRDRVEGAFF; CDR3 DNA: TGTGCCAGCAGCAGAAGAGACAGGGTGGAAGGAGCTTTCTTT
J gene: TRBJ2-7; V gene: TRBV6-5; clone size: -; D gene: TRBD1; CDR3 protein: CASSDSGTAIYEQYF; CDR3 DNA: TGTGCCAGCAGTGACTCCGGGACAGCAATCTACGAGCAGTACTTC
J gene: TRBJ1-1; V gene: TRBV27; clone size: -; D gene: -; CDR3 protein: CASSLRTANTEAFF; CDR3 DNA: TGTGCCAGCAGCTTAAGGACAGCGAACACTGAAGCTTTCTTT
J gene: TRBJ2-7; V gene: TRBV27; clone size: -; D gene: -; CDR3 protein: CASSFSRGEGQYF; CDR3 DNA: TGTGCCAGCAGTTTTTCCAGGGGCGAGGGGCAGTACTTC
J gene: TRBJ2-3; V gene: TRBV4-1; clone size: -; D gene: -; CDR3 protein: CASSQVSGTSTDTQYF; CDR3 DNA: TGCGCCAGCAGCCAAGTTAGCGGAACTAGCACAGATACGCAGTATTTT
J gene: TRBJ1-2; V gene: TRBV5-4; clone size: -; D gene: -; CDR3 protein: CASSLLQGTYGYTF; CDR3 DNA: TGTGCCAGCAGCCTGCTACAGGGAACCTATGGCTACACCTTC
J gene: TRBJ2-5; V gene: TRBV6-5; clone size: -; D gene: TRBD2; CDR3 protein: CASSSLGLAGGKTQYF; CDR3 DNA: TGTGCCAGCAGTTCCCTCGGACTAGCGGGGGGAAAGACCCAGTACTTC
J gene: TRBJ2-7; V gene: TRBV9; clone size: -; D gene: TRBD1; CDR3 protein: CASSVAGTGYEQYF; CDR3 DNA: TGTGCCAGCAGCGTAGCGGGGACAGGATACGAGCAGTACTTC
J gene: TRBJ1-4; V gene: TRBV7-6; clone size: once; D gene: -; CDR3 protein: CASSLGRRTTNEKLFF; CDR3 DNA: TGTGCCAGCAGCTTAGGCCGGCGGACAACTAATGAAAAACTGTTTTTT
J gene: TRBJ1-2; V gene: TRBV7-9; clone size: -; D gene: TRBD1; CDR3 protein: CASSTGTGFDYGYTF; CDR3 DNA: TGTGCCAGCAGCACCGGGACAGGGTTCGACTATGGCTACACCTTC
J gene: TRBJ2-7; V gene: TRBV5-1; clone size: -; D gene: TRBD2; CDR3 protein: CASSLPGLGSYEQYF; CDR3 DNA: TGCGCCAGCAGCTTACCGGGACTAGGCTCCTACGAGCAGTACTTC
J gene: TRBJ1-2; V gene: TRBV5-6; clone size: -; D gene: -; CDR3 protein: CASSPWGEWGYTF; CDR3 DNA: TGTGCCAGCAGCCCCTGGGGAGAATGGGGCTACACCTTC
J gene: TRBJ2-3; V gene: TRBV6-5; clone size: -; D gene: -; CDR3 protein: CASSYSSTDTQYF; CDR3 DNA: TGTGCCAGCAGTTATAGTAGCACAGATACGCAGTATTTT
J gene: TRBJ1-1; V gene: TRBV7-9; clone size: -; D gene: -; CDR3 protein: CASSLAGVNTEAFF; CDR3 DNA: TGTGCCAGCAGCTTAGCAGGGGTGAACACTGAAGCTTTCTTT
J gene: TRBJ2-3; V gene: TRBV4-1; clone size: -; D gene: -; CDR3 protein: CASTRGPSTDTQYF; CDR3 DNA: TGCGCCAGCACGCGGGGGCCTAGCACAGATACGCAGTATTTT